These 17 T cell receptor beta chains originate from one sample sequenced in a study of spatial heterogeneity in lung cancer. Overall study findings and caveats: Tumors with more nonsynonymous mutations had more expanded intratumoral alpha and beta TCRs.

No antigen is known for these receptors. The time point is: sample taken at primary tumor resection. TCRdb reprocessed the 5' RACE reads via MiXCR and lists one record per CDR3 protein. The table lists about 5,100 distinct CDR3 sequences, more than 7.5% of them singletons. The sample in question was lung tumor tissue, obtained at surgery. These receptors were collected from a female donor with early-stage non-small cell lung cancer.

Sample share makes this clonotype medium-sized. The chain carries TRBV14 and TRBJ2-3; TRBD1 might be the D (6 bases). The CDR3 covers 16 residues. From germline, CDR1 is SGHDN and CDR2 FVKESK. The V gene lost 3 bases and the J gene lost 2 bases, with 15 bases spanning the gap. The CDR3 loop is CASSHILAGATDTQYF. In DNA, the CDR3 is TGTGCCAGCAGCCATATCCTCGCAGGGGCCACAGATACGCAGTATTTT. Supplemented by reference TRBV14 and TRBJ2-3, the full variable domain reads EAGVTQFPSHSVIEKGQTVTLRCDPISGHDNLYWYRRVMGKEIKFLLHFVKESKQDESGMPNNRFLAERTGGTYSTLKVQPAELEDSGVYFCASSHILAGATDTQYFGPGTRLTVL.

This clonotype is judged large. The chain joins TRBV20-1 to TRBJ2-1; TRBD2 agrees at 10 bases. The CDR3 runs 14 residues. Germline CDR1 and CDR2: DFQATT and SNEGSKA (reference sequence). Trimming took 3 bases from V and 4 from J; bases not matched to a gene: 3. The DNA for the CDR3 is TGCAGTGCTAGTGGGACTAGCGCATACAATGAGCAGTTCTTC. It specifies CSASGTSAYNEQFF.

This clonotype is labeled medium-sized. The V gene is TRBV5-6, the J gene TRBJ2-5; TRBD2 might be the D (5 bases). Per the germline V gene, CDR1 is SGHDT and CDR2 is YYEEEE. The V and J ends lost 2 bases and 5 bases respectively, with 10 bases between them. The CDR3 loop spans 13 amino acids. The CDR3 coding sequence is TGTGCCAGCAGCTTCCGGGGTCGGGAGACCCAGTACTTC. It is translated as CASSFRGRETQYF.

In its sample, this clonotype is medium-sized. J is TRBJ2-2 and V is TRBV19; the D gene is possibly TRBD1 (6 bases). The CDR3 covers 15 residues. CDR1 is LNHDA, CDR2 SQIVND, per germline (reference sequence). Trimming left V 5 bases short and J 1 base short, with 11 bases between. The CDR3, as DNA: TGTGCCAGTAGTCGACAGGCCCAGAACACCGGGGAGCTGTTTTTT. Protein: CASSRQAQNTGELFF. The full variable domain, its missing parts supplied by reference TRBV19 and TRBJ2-2, is DGGITQSPKYLFRKEGQNVTLSCEQNLNHDAMYWYRQDPGQGLRLIYYSQIVNDFQKGDIAEGYSVSREKKESFPLTVTSAQKNPTAFYLCASSRQAQNTGELFFGEGSRLTVL.

The table lists this clonotype with a few counts. The chain combines TRBV6-1 with TRBJ2-5, with D tentatively TRBD1 (6 bases). The V gene lost 8 bases and the J gene lost 0 bases, with 16 bases spanning the gap. Germline CDR1 reads MNHNS; CDR2 reads SASEGT. The CDR3 totals 15 residues. The CDR3 region is CASVAQGHHQETQYF. The CDR3 DNA sequence: TGTGCCAGCGTAGCCCAGGGACACCACCAAGAGACCCAGTACTTC.

Judged by abundance, this clonotype is medium-sized (0.01 to 0.1%). The chain links TRBV10-3 to TRBJ2-3; 10 bases fit TRBD2. CDR3 size: 16 residues. CDR1 and CDR2 (germline): ENHRY, SYGVKD. V dropped 3 bases and J dropped 14; count of bases not matched to a gene: 17. The CDR3 coding sequence is TGTGCCATCAGTGACGGGACTAGCGAATCCCTCAGACGCGGGTATTTT. It is translated as CAISDGTSESLRRGYF.

This clonotype appeared a few times. This chain connects TRBV29-1 to TRBJ2-7; TRBD2 aligns across 8 bases. J lost 3 bases, V lost 8 bases, and 6 bases had no gene match. The CDR3 covers 12 residues. From germline, CDR1 is SQVTM and CDR2 ANQGSEA. In nucleotides, the CDR3 is TGCAGCTTCCGGCGGGGGGACTACGAGCAGTACTTC. Its translation: CSFRRGDYEQYF.

V and J are TRBV19 and TRBJ2-7; TRBD1 matches at 7 bases. The germline V gene encodes CDR1 LNHDA and CDR2 SQIVND (reference sequence). This CDR3 has 16 amino acids. V shed 1 base, J shed 6 bases, and the junction held 12 bases outside the gene matches. In nucleotides, the CDR3 is TGTGCCAGTAGTATAGGGCACGGGACAGACCTACGCGAGCAGTACTTC. Protein: CASSIGHGTDLREQYF.

The table lists this clonotype with a few counts. The chain links TRBV6-5 to TRBJ2-7; D possibly corresponds to TRBD1 (6 bases). This CDR3 comprises 16 residues. V was clipped by 2 bases and J by 2 bases, with 16 bases between them. The germline V gene has CDR1 MNHEY and CDR2 SVGAGI. This CDR3 reads CASSYRRTASTYEQYV. DNA for the CDR3: TGTGCCAGCAGTTACCGTCGGACAGCGTCAACCTACGAGCAGTACGTC.

This clonotype came up a few times. A read error may be the cause here, since a much bigger clone is one base away. This rearrangement joins TRBV6-1 to TRBJ2-7; the D gene is possibly TRBD1 (6 bases). CDR1 and CDR2 (germline): MNHNS, SASEGT. The CDR3 spans 16 residues. The CDR3 is CVSSEAGRQASYEQYF. As DNA, the CDR3 is TGTGTCAGCAGTGAAGCCGGCCGACAGGCCTCCTACGAGCAGTACTTC.

This clonotype ranks as medium-sized. The chain recombines TRBV6-1 with TRBJ2-2; D is possibly TRBD1 (5 bases). V gave up 7 bases and J gave up 6 bases, with 9 bases separating them. Germline CDR1 MNHNS, CDR2 SASEGT. The CDR3 has 12 amino acids. The CDR3 sequence: CASKGNAGELFF. CDR3 DNA: TGTGCCAGCAAGGGGAATGCCGGGGAGCTGTTTTTT.

The sample holds many counts of this clonotype. This chain uses TRBV5-4 with TRBJ1-2; D is uncertain. Per germline, CDR1 SGHNT and CDR2 YYREEE (reference sequence). With 2 bases removed from V and 3 bases from J, the gap between germline ends came to 8 bases. The CDR3 consists of 13 residues. CDR3 amino acids: CASSLERHYGYTF. The CDR3 DNA is TGTGCCAGCAGCTTAGAAAGGCACTATGGCTACACCTTC.

V and J are TRBV7-2 and TRBJ2-7, with 12 bases fitting TRBD2. In germline, CDR1 is SGHTA, CDR2 FQGNSA. Unmatched junction bases numbered 6, after V lost 5 bases and J lost 4 bases. This CDR3 spans 15 amino acids. The CDR3 DNA reads as TGTGCCAGCAGCCCCCCAGGGACTAGCGGGTACGAGCAGTACTTC. Translating it yields CASSPPGTSGYEQYF.

This clonotype is labeled medium-sized. The rearrangement links TRBV7-8 to TRBJ1-1, with 8 bases matching TRBD1. The CDR3 has 15 amino acids. CDR1 and CDR2 from the germline V gene are SGHVS and FQNEAQ. Trimming removed 5 bases from V and 1 base from J; junction bases left unmatched: 6. CDR3 residues: CASSTRTGSNTEAFF. The CDR3 DNA follows: TGTGCCAGCAGCACGAGGACAGGGTCGAACACTGAAGCTTTCTTT.

By share, this clonotype ranks as medium-sized. The V call is TRBV28, the J call TRBJ1-5; possibly TRBD1 for D (5 bases). The CDR3 is 13 residues long. Per the germline V gene, CDR1 is MDHEN and CDR2 is SYDVKM. Trimming took 8 bases from V and 5 from J, leaving 13 bases between them. This CDR3 reads CASGREGHQPQHF. CDR3 nucleotide sequence: TGTGCCAGCGGGAGGGAGGGGCATCAGCCCCAGCATTTT.

This clonotype has a count of ten or more. The rearrangement uses TRBV5-1 and TRBJ1-2; TRBD1 might be the D (6 bases). Germline-derived CDR1 and CDR2 are SGHRS and YFSETQ. Trimming took 1 base from V and 3 from J, leaving 10 bases between them. The CDR3 runs 14 residues. CDR3 sequence reads: CASSLPDSDYGYTF. The CDR3, as DNA: TGCGCCAGCAGCTTGCCGGACAGCGACTATGGCTACACCTTC.

By sample share, this clonotype is medium-sized (0.01 to 0.1%). This chain links TRBV7-8 with TRBJ2-5, with TRBD2 matching 14 bases. The junction had 11 bases not matched to a gene; V was cut back by 3 bases and J by 5 bases. Germline values: CDR1 SGHVS, CDR2 FQNEAQ. This CDR3 is built from 18 residues. The DNA of the CDR3 is TGTGCCAGCAGCTTCCGGGACAGGGGACTAGCGGGAGCTGAGACCCAGTACTTC. Translation gives CASSFRDRGLAGAETQYF.